The rows below give T cell receptor beta chains drawn from one sample of a study of identical twins. Using its own MiXCR run on the 5' RACE reads, TCRdb lists one record per CDR3 protein. Seen here are under 1 million distinct CDR3 sequences, 12% observed once, and the top ten hold around 1.5%. Separately, the same data were catalogued under a study of yellow fever vaccine responses in identical twins.

Specimen: PBMCs. The source is a woman between 18 and 29 years old in good health. Each CDR3 is given with its conserved first and last residue. The D gene is left open where the match is weak. The size of a clone is reported for some rows only, either as once, few or many, or as a class for expanded clones.

V,size,J,D,DNA,CDR3
TRBV24-1,many,TRBJ2-1,TRBD2,TGTGCCACCAGTGAAAGGACTAGCGGGTACAATGAGCAGTTCTTC,CATSERTSGYNEQFF
TRBV18,few,TRBJ2-1,TRBD2,TGTGCCAGCTCACCCTTAGCGGGACGCTCCTACAATGAGCAGTTCTTC,CASSPLAGRSYNEQFF
TRBV6-1,few,TRBJ1-6,-,TGTGCCAGCAAGGTGGAACCGGGAGCTCCAAATTCACCCCTCCACTTT,CASKVEPGAPNSPLHF
TRBV6-1,-,TRBJ2-5,-,TGTGCCAGCGGGGAACTCACGAGGGAGACCCAGTACTTC,CASGELTRETQYF
TRBV12-3/TRBV12-4,-,TRBJ2-3,TRBD1,TGTGCCAGCAGTTCCCCCGGGACAGGGTTCACAGATACGCAGTATTTT,CASSSPGTGFTDTQYF
TRBV29-1,many,TRBJ2-1,-,TGCAGCGTTGAACCCGGGGACTGGAGCGTGTTCTTC,CSVEPGDWSVFF
TRBV9,-,TRBJ1-1,-,TGTGCCAGCAGCGTTACACAGGTGAACACTGAAGCTTTCTTT,CASSVTQVNTEAFF
TRBV7-8,-,TRBJ2-1,TRBD2,TGTGCCAGCAGCTCCCTCCTAGCGGGGGGGGATAATGAGCAGTTCTTC,CASSSLLAGGDNEQFF
TRBV21-1,-,TRBJ2-2,-,TGTGCCAGCAGTCATTCGGGGACTTTGAACACCGGGGAGCTGTTTTTT,CASSHSGTLNTGELFF
TRBV28,-,TRBJ2-2,-,TGTGCCAGCAGTTTAATGTTACCTACCGGGGAGCTGTTTTTT,CASSLMLPTGELFF
TRBV29-1,-,TRBJ2-2,-,TGCAGCGCCCCGGGACTGAACACCGGGGAGCTGTTTTTT,CSAPGLNTGELFF
TRBV5-1,many,TRBJ1-1,-,TGCGCCAGCAGCTCAACACTGGGCATGAACACTGAAGCTTTCTTT,CASSSTLGMNTEAFF
TRBV4-1,many,TRBJ2-3,-,TGCGCCAGCAGCCTCCGATATATCGCCACAGATACGCAGTATTTT,CASSLRYIATDTQYF
TRBV4-2,-,TRBJ2-5,-,TGTGCCAGCAGCCAAGGGAACGCGGGTACTAGGGAGACCCAGTACTTC,CASSQGNAGTRETQYF
TRBV5-1,few,TRBJ1-4,-,TGCGCCAGCAGCTTGGGGCAGGGGTACGGAGAAAAACTGTTTTTT,CASSLGQGYGEKLFF
TRBV10-3,few,TRBJ2-3,TRBD1,TGTGCCATCAGGGGGGACAGTGCCGATACGCAGTATTTT,CAIRGDSADTQYF
TRBV6-1,-,TRBJ1-1,-,TGTGCCAGCAGAGGAAGCGGCTCACTGAACACTGAAGCTTTCTTT,CASRGSGSLNTEAFF
TRBV12-3/TRBV12-4,-,TRBJ1-4,-,TGTGCCAGCAGTGAGCAGGGGAGGCAAAAACTGTTTTTT,CASSEQGRQKLFF
TRBV24-1,few,TRBJ2-3,TRBD2,TGTGCCACCAGTGATCTGACTAGCGGGGGGATAACAGATACGCAGTATTTT,CATSDLTSGGITDTQYF
TRBV20-1,few,TRBJ2-3,TRBD2,TGCAGTGCTAGAGTTTTGCTAGCGGGAGACTCTAGGACGCAGTATTTT,CSARVLLAGDSRTQYF
TRBV19,few,TRBJ2-7,TRBD1,TGTGCCAGTAGTTCCCTAGGGACAGGGTACGAGCAGTACTTC,CASSSLGTGYEQYF
TRBV20-1,-,TRBJ2-7,-,TGCAGTGCTAGAGAAACTGAAGGAAACCCCTACGAGCAGTACTTC,CSARETEGNPYEQYF
TRBV20-1,few,TRBJ2-3,TRBD2,TGCAGTGCTAGAGTTCGACTAGCGGGAGACTCTAGCACAGATACGCAGTATTTT,CSARVRLAGDSSTDTQYF
TRBV7-6,few,TRBJ1-2,TRBD1,TGTGCCAGCAGCTTAGACACCGTCTGGACGGACAGGAACTATGGCTACACCTTC,CASSLDTVWTDRNYGYTF
TRBV20-1,few,TRBJ1-1,-,TGCAGTGCTAAACCGACAGGAAGCCTTCAGGAAGCTTTCTTT,CSAKPTGSLQEAFF
TRBV7-9,many,TRBJ1-1,-,TGTGCCAGCACCCCTGGGAGGTCGGACACTGAAGCTTTCTTT,CASTPGRSDTEAFF
TRBV7-9,-,TRBJ2-5,-,TGTGCCAGCAGCTTACTAACAGGGATGAGAGAGACCCAGTACTTC,CASSLLTGMRETQYF
TRBV5-1,-,TRBJ2-5,-,TGCGCCAGCAGCTTGGGCGGTCCCAAAGAGACCCAGTACTTC,CASSLGGPKETQYF
TRBV6-5,few,TRBJ2-1,-,TGTGCCAGCAGTTACGGAGCAGGGTCATTTGAGCAGTTCTTC,CASSYGAGSFEQFF
TRBV11-2,few,TRBJ1-4,-,TGTGCCAGCAGCTTAGACCCGGGGAGGAAAAATGAAAAACTGTTTTTT,CASSLDPGRKNEKLFF
TRBV10-3,many,TRBJ2-3,-,TGTGCCATCAGTGGTGGTAGCGCGGAATCAGATACGCAGTATTTT,CAISGGSAESDTQYF
TRBV5-1,few,TRBJ1-1,-,TGCGCCAGCAGCTTGGCGGGAGGAGGGGTCGGTACGAACACTGAAGCTTTCTTT,CASSLAGGGVGTNTEAFF
TRBV6-5,-,TRBJ1-6,-,TGTGCCAGCAGTTACTCTGCAGGCGTGGATTCACCCCTCCACTTT,CASSYSAGVDSPLHF
TRBV5-1,-,TRBJ2-1,TRBD2,TGCGCCAGCAGCTCGACCGGGACTAGCGGGGGGAACAATGAGCAGTTCTTC,CASSSTGTSGGNNEQFF
TRBV11-2,few,TRBJ2-3,-,TGTGCCAGCAGCCAACCTAGCGCAGATACGCAGTATTTT,CASSQPSADTQYF
TRBV20-1,-,TRBJ1-2,TRBD1,TGCAGTGCCGCGCCGCCTATACAGGGGGCTAACTATGGCTACACCTTC,CSAAPPIQGANYGYTF
TRBV7-2,few,TRBJ2-1,-,TGTGCCAGCAGCTTAGTTGTGAGGGTTAATGAGCAGTTCTTC,CASSLVVRVNEQFF
TRBV28,few,TRBJ2-5,-,TGTGCCAGCAGTTTGGTGGAGAGGACCCAGTACTTC,CASSLVERTQYF
TRBV12-3/TRBV12-4,-,TRBJ1-2,-,TGTGCCAGCAGTTATGTTGGTGGACAGCTGACCTATGGCTACACCTTC,CASSYVGGQLTYGYTF
TRBV2,-,TRBJ2-5,-,TGTGCCACCACCATATTCCAAGAGACCCAGTACTTC,CATTIFQETQYF
TRBV7-6,few,TRBJ2-2,-,TGTGCCAGTCAGAGAGTTGGGGACACCGGGGAGCTGTTTTTT,CASQRVGDTGELFF
TRBV12-3/TRBV12-4,few,TRBJ2-7,-,TGTGCCAGCAGCCGGTCGGGACGAGGGATATACGAGCAGTACTTC,CASSRSGRGIYEQYF
TRBV9,few,TRBJ2-7,-,TGTGCCAGCAGCACTACAGGCTACTCCTACGAGCAGTACTTC,CASSTTGYSYEQYF
TRBV27,few,TRBJ2-3,-,TGTGCCAGCAGTATCAACAGGGTCACTAGTGGCACAGATACGCAGTATTTT,CASSINRVTSGTDTQYF
TRBV20-1,few,TRBJ2-7,-,TGCAGTGCCGGGGGCTTTAAGGCGGGTGTTTCCTACGAGCAGTACTTC,CSAGGFKAGVSYEQYF
TRBV5-1,many,TRBJ1-2,-,TGCGCCAGCAGCTTGTCTTCCGGGATAAACTATGGCTACACCTTC,CASSLSSGINYGYTF
TRBV27,few,TRBJ1-1,-,TGTGCCAGCAGTACAGGGTCACACTCAAGTGAAGCTTTCTTT,CASSTGSHSSEAFF
TRBV4-1,few,TRBJ2-3,TRBD2,TGCGCCAGCGGCCAAGGGGCGGCGGGAGGAACCACAGATACGCAGTATTTT,CASGQGAAGGTTDTQYF
TRBV29-1,few,TRBJ2-7,TRBD1,TGCAGCGTTGCAGGGGGCTCCTACGAGCAGTACTTC,CSVAGGSYEQYF
TRBV24-1,few,TRBJ1-2,-,TGTGCCACCAGTGAGGCCCCGGGGTATGGCTACACCTTC,CATSEAPGYGYTF
TRBV12-3/TRBV12-4,few,TRBJ1-6,TRBD1,TGTGCCAGCAGTAGAACAGGGGGCGTAACGAATTCACCCCTCCACTTT,CASSRTGGVTNSPLHF
TRBV3-1,-,TRBJ2-3,-,TGTGCCAGCAGCCAAGACGACGGTGTTAGGTTCAGAGATACGCAGTATTTT,CASSQDDGVRFRDTQYF
TRBV28,many,TRBJ2-2,TRBD2,TGTGCCAGCAGTGCATGGACTGGACTAGCATTGGTCGGGGAGCTGTTTTTT,CASSAWTGLALVGELFF
TRBV18,-,TRBJ2-1,-,TGTGCCAGCTCACCGTTCGGCTCCTACAATGAGCAGTTCTTC,CASSPFGSYNEQFF
TRBV5-6,few,TRBJ2-1,-,TGTGCCAGCAGCTTGTTCTGGGAACGACGATTGGGTGAGCAGTTCTTC,CASSLFWERRLGEQFF
TRBV19,few,TRBJ2-2,TRBD2,TGTGCCAGTAGGACTAGCGGGAAGCCCACCGGGGAGCTGTTTTTT,CASRTSGKPTGELFF
TRBV7-9,many,TRBJ2-7,-,TGTGCCAGCAGCTCCCCCGACAGGAGCTCCTACGAGCAGTACTTC,CASSSPDRSSYEQYF
TRBV19,-,TRBJ1-4,-,TGTGCCAGTAGTCCCCGTCGACAGGCAACTAATGAAAAACTGTTTTTT,CASSPRRQATNEKLFF
TRBV28,few,TRBJ2-3,TRBD1,TGTGCCACCCGTTGGGACAGCAGACGAACGACAGATACGCAGTATTTT,CATRWDSRRTTDTQYF